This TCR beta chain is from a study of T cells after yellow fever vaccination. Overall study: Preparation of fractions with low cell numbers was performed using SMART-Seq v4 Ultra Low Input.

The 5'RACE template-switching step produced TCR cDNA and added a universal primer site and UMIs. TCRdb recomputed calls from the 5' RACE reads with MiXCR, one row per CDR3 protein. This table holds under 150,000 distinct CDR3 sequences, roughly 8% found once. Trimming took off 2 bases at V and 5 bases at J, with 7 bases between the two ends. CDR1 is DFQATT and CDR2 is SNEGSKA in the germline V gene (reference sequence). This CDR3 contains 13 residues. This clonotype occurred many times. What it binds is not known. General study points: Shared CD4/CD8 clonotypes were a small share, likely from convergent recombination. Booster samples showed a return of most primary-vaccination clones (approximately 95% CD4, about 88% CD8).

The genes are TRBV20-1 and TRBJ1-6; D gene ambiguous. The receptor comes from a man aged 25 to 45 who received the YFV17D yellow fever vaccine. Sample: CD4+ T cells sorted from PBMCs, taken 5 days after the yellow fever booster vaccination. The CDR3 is CSARRGDNSPLHF. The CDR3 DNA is TGCAGTGCTAGACGCGGAGATAATTCACCCCTCCACTTT.